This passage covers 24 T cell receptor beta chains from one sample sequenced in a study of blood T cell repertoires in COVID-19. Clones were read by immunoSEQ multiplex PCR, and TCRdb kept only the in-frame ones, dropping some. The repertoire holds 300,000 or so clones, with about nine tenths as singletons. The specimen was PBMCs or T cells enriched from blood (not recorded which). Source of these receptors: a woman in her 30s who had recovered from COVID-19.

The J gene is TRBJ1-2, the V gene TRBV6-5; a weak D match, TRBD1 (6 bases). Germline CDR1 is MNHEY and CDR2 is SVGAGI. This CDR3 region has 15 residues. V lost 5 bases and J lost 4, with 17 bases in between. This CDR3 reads CASSPGRGSSYGYTF. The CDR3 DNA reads TGTGCCAGCAGTCCCGGCAGGGGATCGAGCTATGGCTACACCTTC.

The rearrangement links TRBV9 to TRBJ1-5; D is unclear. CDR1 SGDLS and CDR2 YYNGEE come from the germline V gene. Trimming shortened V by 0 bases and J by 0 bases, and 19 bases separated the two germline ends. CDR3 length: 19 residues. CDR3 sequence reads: CASSVGPRLGAYSNQPQHF. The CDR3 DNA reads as TGTGCCAGCAGCGTAGGCCCCAGGTTGGGAGCTTATAGCAATCAGCCCCAGCATTTT. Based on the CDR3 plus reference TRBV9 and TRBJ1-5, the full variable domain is DSGVTQTPKHLITATGQRVTLRCSPRSGDLSVYWYQQSLDQGLQFLIQYYNGEERAKGNILERFSAQQFPDLHSELNLSSLELGDSALYFCASSVGPRLGAYSNQPQHFGDGTRLSIL.

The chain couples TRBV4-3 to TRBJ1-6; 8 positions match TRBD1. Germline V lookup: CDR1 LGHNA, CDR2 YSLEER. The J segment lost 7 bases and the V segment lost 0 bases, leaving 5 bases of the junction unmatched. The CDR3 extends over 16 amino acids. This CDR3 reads CASSQDLGQGNSPLHF. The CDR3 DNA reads TGCGCCAGCAGCCAAGACCTCGGACAGGGAAATTCACCCCTCCACTTT.

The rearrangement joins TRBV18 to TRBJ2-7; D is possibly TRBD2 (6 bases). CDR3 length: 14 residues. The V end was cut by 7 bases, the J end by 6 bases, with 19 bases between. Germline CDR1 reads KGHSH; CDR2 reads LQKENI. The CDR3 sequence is CASWGLPGLGEQYF. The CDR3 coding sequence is TGTGCCAGCTGGGGACTTCCAGGACTGGGCGAGCAGTACTTC.

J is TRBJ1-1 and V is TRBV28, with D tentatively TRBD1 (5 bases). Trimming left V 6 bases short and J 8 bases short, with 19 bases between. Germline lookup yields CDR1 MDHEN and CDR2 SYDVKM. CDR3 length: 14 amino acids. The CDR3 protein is CASRSPGGPREAFF. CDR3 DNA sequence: TGTGCCAGCAGATCCCCGGGGGGTCCCAGGGAAGCTTTCTTT.

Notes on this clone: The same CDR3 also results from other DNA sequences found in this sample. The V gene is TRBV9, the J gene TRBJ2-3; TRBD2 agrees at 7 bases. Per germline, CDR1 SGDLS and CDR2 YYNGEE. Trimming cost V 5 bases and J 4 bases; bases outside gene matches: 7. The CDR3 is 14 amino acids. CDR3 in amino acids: CASSPGLGADTQYF. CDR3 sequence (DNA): TGTGCCAGCAGTCCCGGACTAGGGGCAGATACGCAGTATTTT.

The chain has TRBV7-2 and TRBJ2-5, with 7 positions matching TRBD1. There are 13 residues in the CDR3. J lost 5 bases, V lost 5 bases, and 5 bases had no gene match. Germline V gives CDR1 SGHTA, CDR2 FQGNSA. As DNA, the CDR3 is TGTGCCAGCAGCCGACAGGGCGGGGAGACCCAGTACTTC. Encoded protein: CASSRQGGETQYF.

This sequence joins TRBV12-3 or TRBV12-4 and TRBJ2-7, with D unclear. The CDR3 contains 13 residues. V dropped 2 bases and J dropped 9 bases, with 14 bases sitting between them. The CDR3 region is CASSLNYLGWQYF. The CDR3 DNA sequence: TGTGCCAGCAGTTTAAACTACCTTGGGTGGCAGTACTTC.

The DNA for the CDR3 is TGCGCCAGCAGCCCCCAGTCAGACGGGGGGTGGATAACTAGCAGAACCTACGAGCAGTACTTC. Translation: CASSPQSDGGWITSRTYEQYF. The chain links TRBV5-1 to TRBJ2-7, with 7 bases identical to TRBD2. Germline values: CDR1 SGHRS, CDR2 YFSETQ. The CDR3 is made up of 21 amino acids. After removal of 4 bases from V and 2 bases from J, the junction contained 27 bases not matched to a gene.

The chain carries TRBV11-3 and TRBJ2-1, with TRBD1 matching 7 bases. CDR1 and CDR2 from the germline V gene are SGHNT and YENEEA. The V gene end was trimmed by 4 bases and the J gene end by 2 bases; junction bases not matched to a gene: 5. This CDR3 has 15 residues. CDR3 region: CASSSGTVTYNEQFF. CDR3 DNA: TGTGCCAGCAGCTCCGGGACAGTGACCTACAATGAGCAGTTCTTC.

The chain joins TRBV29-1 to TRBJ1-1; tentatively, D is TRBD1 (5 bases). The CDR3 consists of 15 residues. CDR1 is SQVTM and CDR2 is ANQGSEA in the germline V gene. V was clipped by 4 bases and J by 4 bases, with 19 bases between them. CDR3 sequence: CSVGIRGGWSTEAFF. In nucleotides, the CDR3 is TGCAGCGTTGGGATAAGGGGTGGCTGGAGCACTGAAGCTTTCTTT.

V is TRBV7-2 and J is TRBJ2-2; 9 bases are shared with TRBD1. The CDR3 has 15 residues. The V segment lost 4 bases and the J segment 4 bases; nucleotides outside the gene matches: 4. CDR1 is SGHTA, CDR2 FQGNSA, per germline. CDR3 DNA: TGTGCCAGCAGCTCGATGACAGGGGGCACCGGGGAGCTGTTTTTT. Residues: CASSSMTGGTGELFF.

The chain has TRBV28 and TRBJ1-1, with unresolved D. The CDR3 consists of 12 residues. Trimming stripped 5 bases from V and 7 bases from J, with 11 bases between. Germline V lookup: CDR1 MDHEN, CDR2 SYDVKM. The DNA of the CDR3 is TGTGCCAGCAGTACCGATGGGCGTGAAGCTTTCTTT. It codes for CASSTDGREAFF.

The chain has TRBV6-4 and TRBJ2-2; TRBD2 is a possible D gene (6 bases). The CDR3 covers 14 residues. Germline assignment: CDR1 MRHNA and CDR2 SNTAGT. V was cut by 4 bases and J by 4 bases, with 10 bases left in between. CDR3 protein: CASSASGVTGELFF. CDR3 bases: TGTGCCAGCAGTGCCTCGGGAGTCACCGGGGAGCTGTTTTTT.

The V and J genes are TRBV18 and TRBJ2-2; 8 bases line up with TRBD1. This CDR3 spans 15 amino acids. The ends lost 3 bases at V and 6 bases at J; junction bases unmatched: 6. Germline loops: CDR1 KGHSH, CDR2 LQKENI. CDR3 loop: CASSPKQGGAGELFF. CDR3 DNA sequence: TGTGCCAGCTCACCCAAACAGGGGGGAGCCGGGGAGCTGTTTTTT.

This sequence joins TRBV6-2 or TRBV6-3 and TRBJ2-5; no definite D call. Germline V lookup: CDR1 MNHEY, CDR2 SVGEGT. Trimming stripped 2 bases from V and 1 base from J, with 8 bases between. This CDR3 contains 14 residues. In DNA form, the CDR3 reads TGTGCCAGCAGTTACGTGGAGACCCAAGAGACCCAGTACTTC. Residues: CASSYVETQETQYF.

The CDR3 sequence: CASSLGLDSDEQFF. The CDR3 bases are TGTGCCAGCTCACTCGGACTAGATTCGGATGAGCAGTTCTTC. The chain carries TRBV18 and TRBJ2-1, with 7 bases fitting TRBD2. CDR1 is KGHSH, CDR2 LQKENI, per germline. CDR3 size: 14 residues. The trim removed 4 bases at V and 8 bases at J, leaving 8 bases unmatched. The complete variable domain, with remaining parts taken from reference TRBV18 and TRBJ2-1, reads NAGVMQNPRHLVRRRGQEARLRCSPMKGHSHVYWYRQLPEEGLKFMVYLQKENIIDESGMPKERFSAEFPKEGPSILRIQQVVRGDSAAYFCASSLGLDSDEQFFGPGTRLTVL.

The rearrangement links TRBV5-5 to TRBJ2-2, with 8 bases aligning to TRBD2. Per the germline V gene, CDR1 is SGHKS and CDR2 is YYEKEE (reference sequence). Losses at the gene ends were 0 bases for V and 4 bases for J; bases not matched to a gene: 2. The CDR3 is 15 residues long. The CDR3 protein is CASSLVSGATGELFF. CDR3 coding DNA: TGTGCCAGCAGCTTGGTTAGCGGGGCCACCGGGGAGCTGTTTTTT.

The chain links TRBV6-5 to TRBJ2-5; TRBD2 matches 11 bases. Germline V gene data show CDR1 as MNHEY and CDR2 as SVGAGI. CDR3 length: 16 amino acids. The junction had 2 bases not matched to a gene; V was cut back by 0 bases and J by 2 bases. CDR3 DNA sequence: TGTGCCAGCAGTTACTCGAGGACTAGCGGGCAAGAGACCCAGTACTTC. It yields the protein CASSYSRTSGQETQYF.

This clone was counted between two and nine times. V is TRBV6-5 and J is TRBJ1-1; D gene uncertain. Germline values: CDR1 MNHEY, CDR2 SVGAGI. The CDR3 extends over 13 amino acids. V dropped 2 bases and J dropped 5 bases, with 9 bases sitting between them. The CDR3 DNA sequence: TGTGCCAGCAGTTACGTTGAGGGTACTGAAGCTTTCTTT. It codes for CASSYVEGTEAFF.

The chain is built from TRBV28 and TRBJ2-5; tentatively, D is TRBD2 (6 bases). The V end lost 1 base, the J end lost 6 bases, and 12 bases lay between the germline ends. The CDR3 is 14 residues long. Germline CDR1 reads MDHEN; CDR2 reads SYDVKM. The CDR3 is CASSLSGVIKTQYF. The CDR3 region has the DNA TGTGCCAGCAGTTTATCGGGAGTTATAAAGACCCAGTACTTC.

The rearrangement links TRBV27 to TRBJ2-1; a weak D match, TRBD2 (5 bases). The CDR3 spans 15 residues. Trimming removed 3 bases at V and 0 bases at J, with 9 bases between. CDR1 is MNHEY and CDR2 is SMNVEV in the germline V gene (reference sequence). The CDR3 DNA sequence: TGTGCCAGCAGTTTGGGGAGTATCTCCTACAATGAGCAGTTCTTC. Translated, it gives CASSLGSISYNEQFF.

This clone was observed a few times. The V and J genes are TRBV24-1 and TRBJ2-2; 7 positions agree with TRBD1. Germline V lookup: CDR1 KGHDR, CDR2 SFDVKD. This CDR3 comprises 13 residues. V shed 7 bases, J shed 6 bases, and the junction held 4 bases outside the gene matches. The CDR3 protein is CATREGGSGELFF. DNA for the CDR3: TGTGCCACCAGAGAAGGGGGCTCCGGGGAGCTGTTTTTT.

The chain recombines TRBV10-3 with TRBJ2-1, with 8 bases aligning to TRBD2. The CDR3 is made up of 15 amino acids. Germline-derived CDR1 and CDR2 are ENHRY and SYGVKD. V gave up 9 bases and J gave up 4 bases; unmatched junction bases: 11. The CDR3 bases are TGTGCCATAGCGACAGCGGGAGAGGTTTACAATGAGCAGTTCTTC. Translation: CAIATAGEVYNEQFF.